The following is a T cell receptor beta chain sequence with its context. The antigen it recognizes is unknown. Within one base of it there is no much larger clone, and no base qualities were kept. These data belong to a study of T cells in Graves' hyperthyroidism and ophthalmopathy (dated by TCRdb to about 2019). At the level of the whole study: Peripheral blood was collected at initial diagnosis, before any treatment. TCR V-J signatures able to tell the groups apart were searched for in a discovery cohort of 100 or so patients, of whom more than 40 had Graves' ophthalmopathy and roughly 59 had stable Graves' hyperthyroidism. Whether ophthalmopathy could be predicted prospectively was tested in an independent validation cohort made up of roughly 19 hyperthyroidism patients plus 17 patients who later progressed to ophthalmopathy. For training and testing, the 100 or so patients in the discovery cohort were randomly divided in a 7:3 ratio. In roughly six Graves' hyperthyroidism patients, the study also compared T-cell repertoires from thyroid tissue with T-cell repertoires from blood. After sampling, hyperthyroidism patients received methimazole starting at 30 mg daily, and ophthalmopathy patients received high-dose intravenous methylprednisolone. According to the paper, TCR Vbeta CDR3 sequencing was carried out on some 140 peripheral blood samples, which came from fewer than 50 ophthalmopathy, approximately 78 hyperthyroidism and roughly 17 progressor patients.

The CDR3 contains 15 residues, cysteine and phenylalanine counted. The only DNA kept is the CDR3, 45 bases in frame from the first base. Trimming takes 4 bases from V and 3 bases from J, and the germline ends sit 18 bases apart. CDR1 and CDR2 are read off the germline V gene (reference sequence) as GTSNPN and SVGIG. Stable Graves' hyperthyroidism was defined as the absence of progression to ophthalmopathy over 18 months of follow-up. The hyperthyroidism patients were between 18 and 65 years old and newly diagnosed, with a disease duration of less than 2 months. Exclusion was applied to patients with uncontrolled infections, other autoimmune diseases, pregnancy or lactation. Diagnoses relied on clinical symptoms, serum thyroxine and TRAb, thyroid ultrasound and orbital computed tomography. PBMCs were isolated from about 9.2 ml of fresh peripheral blood by Ficoll-Paque density gradient centrifugation. Total RNA was extracted using Trizol reagent, and RNA quality was assessed on an Agilent 2100 Bioanalyzer.

TCR beta CDR3 regions were amplified from RNA transcripts. A first-round RT-PCR of the TCR CDR3 used the HTBI primer set with the Qiagen OneStep RT-PCR kit. Libraries were constructed in a second round of multiplex PCR, after which size selection and purification were carried out. Sequencing of the libraries was done on an Illumina HiSeq2000 using paired-end 100 bp reads. The original pipeline was this. SOAPnuke was used to process the raw data, with reads discarded if the reads contained adapters or uncalled bases, had a mean Phred below 15, or lacked an exact constant-primer or identifier match. High-quality paired reads were merged with COPE v1.2.5, and unique nucleotide sequences were defined as clonotypes. Clonotypes were aligned to IMGT TRBV, TRBD and TRBJ reference segments using MiTCR v1.1. Analysis was restricted to V-J combinations with a frequency above 0.0001, which covered roughly 99% of repertoires. The TCS score was defined as the ratio of F50 (clonal expansion) to E x V (chaos), calculated using BLOSUM62-based TCRdist between CDR3 peptides within each V-J. Welch's t-statistics and random forest reduced fewer than 550 V-J features to 10 to 15, which were used in a naive Bayes classifier (R e1071). The public reads were quality trimmed at Q25 with fastp and then assembled into clones with MiXCR by TCRdb, keeping productive beta chains. For every CDR3 protein sequence, its rows merge into one entry that carries the most common genes and DNA. In this record, the V and J calls reflect TCRdb's handling and not the investigators' own analysis. The sample table contains approximately 360,000 distinct CDR3 sequences; only one count was recorded for roughly 25% of them. The ten most abundant clones make up around 70% of the sample.

Study-wide findings and limitations: During validation, the model predicted progression to ophthalmopathy a median of about 5.9 months ahead of onset, with approximately 70% sensitivity and 72.22% specificity. A model built on a 13 V-J signature distinguished ophthalmopathy from stable hyperthyroidism, reaching approximately 89% sensitivity and around 82% specificity in cross-validation and 80%/75% in testing. No statistical method was used to fix the sample size in advance, and group allocation was not hidden from the investigators. Blood samples also contained most of the expanded thyroid clonotypes (frequency above 0.001), which suggests that blood repertoires may reflect thyroid immune responses.

The receptor comes from a man aged 50-60 years with Graves' hyperthyroidism. The sample was blood. The rearranged segments are TRBV30 and TRBJ1-1; TRBD1 is a weak D gene call, 5 bases matching. The DNA sequence reads TGTGCCTGGACCTCGACGGGGGGGTGGGACACTGAAGCTTTCTTT. This encodes CAWTSTGGWDTEAFF.